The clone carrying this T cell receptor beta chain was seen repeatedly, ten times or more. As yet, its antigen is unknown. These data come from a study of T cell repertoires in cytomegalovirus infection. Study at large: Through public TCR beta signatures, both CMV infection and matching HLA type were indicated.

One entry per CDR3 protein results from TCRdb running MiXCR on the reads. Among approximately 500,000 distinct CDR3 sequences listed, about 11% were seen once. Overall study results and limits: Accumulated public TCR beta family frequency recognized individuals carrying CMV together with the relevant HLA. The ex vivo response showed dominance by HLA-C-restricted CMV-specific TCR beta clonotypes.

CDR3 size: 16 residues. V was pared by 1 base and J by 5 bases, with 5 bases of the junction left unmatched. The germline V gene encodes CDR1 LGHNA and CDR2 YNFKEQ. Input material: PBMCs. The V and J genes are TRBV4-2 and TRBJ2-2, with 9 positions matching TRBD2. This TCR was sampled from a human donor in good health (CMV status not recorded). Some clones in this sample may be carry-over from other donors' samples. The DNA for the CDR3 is TGTGCCAGCAGCCAAGTTCTGGGACTAGCAACCGGGGAGCTGTTTTTT. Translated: CASSQVLGLATGELFF.